Sequencing of this T cell receptor (beta chain) was carried out in a study of vaccination effects on CD4 cells after COVID-19. V gave up 2 bases and J gave up 7 bases, with 17 bases separating them. The CDR3 has 15 amino acids. CDR1 is KGHSH and CDR2 is LQKENI in the germline V gene. ViraFEST assay sequencing came after antigen-specific CD4+ T cells were expanded with viral peptide pools. Cultured cells yielded isolated CD4+ T cells after 10 days. PCR showed that the person got SARS-CoV-2 infection at some point between March and December 2020. On days 3 and 7, fresh IL-2 medium replaced half the medium. Findings and caveats of the study: Clones that were induced by infection or by vaccine showed marked contraction late after vaccination.

Method: immunoSEQ multiplex PCR; TCRdb's copy keeps in-frame clones and lacks some. The sample holds roughly 26,000 clones, about four fifths seen once. Note on this clone: Its antigen is still unknown.

The material sequenced was CD4+ T cells from PBMCs cultured with HCoV-NL63 spike peptides, taken before COVID-19 vaccination. The gene calls are TRBV18 and TRBJ1-2; D possibly corresponds to TRBD1 (5 bases). This TCR derives from a human donor who had a prior SARS-CoV-2 infection. In DNA form, the CDR3 reads TGTGCCAGCTCACCAAAGAACATGGGACCTGGTGGCTACACCTTC. Its translation: CASSPKNMGPGGYTF.